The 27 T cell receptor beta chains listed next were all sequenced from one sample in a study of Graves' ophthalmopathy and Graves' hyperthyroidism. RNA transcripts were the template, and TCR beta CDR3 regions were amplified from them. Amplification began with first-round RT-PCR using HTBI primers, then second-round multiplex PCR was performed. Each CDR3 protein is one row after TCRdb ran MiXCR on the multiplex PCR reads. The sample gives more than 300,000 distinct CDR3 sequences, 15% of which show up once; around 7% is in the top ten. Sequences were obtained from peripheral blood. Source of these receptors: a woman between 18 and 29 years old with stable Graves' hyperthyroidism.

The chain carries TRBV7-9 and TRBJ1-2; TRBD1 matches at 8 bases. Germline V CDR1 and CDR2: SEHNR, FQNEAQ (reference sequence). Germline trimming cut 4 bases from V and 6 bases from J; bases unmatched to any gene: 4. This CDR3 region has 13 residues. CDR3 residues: CASSSDRADGYTF. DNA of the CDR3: TGTGCCAGCAGCTCGGACAGGGCGGATGGCTACACCTTC. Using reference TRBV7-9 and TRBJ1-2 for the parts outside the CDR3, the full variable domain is DTGVSQNPRHKITKRGQNVTFRCDPISEHNRLYWYRQTLGQGPEFLTYFQNEAQLEKSRLLSDRFSAERPKGSFSTLEIQRTEQGDSAMYLCASSSDRADGYTFGSGTRLTVV.

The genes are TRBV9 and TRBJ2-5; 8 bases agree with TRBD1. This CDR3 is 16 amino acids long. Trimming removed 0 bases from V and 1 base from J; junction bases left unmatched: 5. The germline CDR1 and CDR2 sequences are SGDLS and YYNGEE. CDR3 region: CASSVVGGTGQETQYF. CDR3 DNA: TGTGCCAGCAGCGTAGTTGGGGGGACAGGCCAAGAGACCCAGTACTTC.

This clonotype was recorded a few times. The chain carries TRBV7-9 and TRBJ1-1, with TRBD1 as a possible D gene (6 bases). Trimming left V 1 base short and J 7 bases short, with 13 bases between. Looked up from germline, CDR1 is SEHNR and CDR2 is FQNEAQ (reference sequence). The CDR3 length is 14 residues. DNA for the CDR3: TGTGCCAGCAGCTTAGATGGGGGCCGGGGTGAAGCTTTCTTT. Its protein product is CASSLDGGRGEAFF.

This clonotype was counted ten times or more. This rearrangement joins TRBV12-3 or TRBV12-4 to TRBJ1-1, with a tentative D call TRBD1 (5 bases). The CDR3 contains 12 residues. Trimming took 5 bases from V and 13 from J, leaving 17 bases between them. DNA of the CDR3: TGTGCCAGCAGTCACGGACCTGCCCAGGGTTTCTTT. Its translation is CASSHGPAQGFF.

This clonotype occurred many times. The CDR3 DNA follows: TGTGCCACCAGTGCTCAAGGGAACCCCACTGAAGCTTTCTTT. Its translation is CATSAQGNPTEAFF. The chain couples TRBV24-1 to TRBJ1-1; D not resolved. Germline V CDR1 and CDR2: KGHDR, SFDVKD. The CDR3 extends over 14 amino acids. Trimming took off 5 bases at V and 4 bases at J, with 13 bases between the two ends.

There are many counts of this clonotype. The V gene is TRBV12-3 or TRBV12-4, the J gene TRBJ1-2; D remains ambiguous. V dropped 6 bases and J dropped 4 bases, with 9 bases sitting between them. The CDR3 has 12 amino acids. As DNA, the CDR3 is TGTGCCAGCAGATCAGATTTCTATGGCTACACCTTC. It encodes CASRSDFYGYTF.

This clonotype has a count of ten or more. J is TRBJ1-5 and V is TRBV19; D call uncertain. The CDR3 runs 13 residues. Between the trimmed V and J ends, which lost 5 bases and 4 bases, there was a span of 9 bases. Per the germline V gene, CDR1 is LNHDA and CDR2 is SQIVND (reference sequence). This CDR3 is CASSPNWNQPQHF. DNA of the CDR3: TGTGCCAGTAGTCCAAACTGGAATCAGCCCCAGCATTTT.

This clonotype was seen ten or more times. CDR3 in DNA: TGTGCCAGTAGGACCAGGGACGGCTACACCTTC. It is translated as CASRTRDGYTF. The V call is TRBV19, the J call TRBJ1-2; D perhaps matches TRBD1 (5 bases). The CDR3 has 11 amino acids. V was trimmed by 6 bases and J by 8 bases, leaving 10 bases between them. Germline CDR1 LNHDA, CDR2 SQIVND (reference sequence).

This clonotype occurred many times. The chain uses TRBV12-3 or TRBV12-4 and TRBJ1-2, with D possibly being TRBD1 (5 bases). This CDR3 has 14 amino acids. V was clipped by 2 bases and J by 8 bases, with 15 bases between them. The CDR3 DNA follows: TGTGCCAGCAGTTTAAGTTATTCGGGGGAGGGCTACACCTTC. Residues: CASSLSYSGEGYTF.

The CDR3 DNA reads as TGTGCCAGCAGCCCCACAGGGGAGGCCTACGAGCAGTACTTC. Its protein product is CASSPTGEAYEQYF. The rearrangement joins TRBV5-5 to TRBJ2-7, with a tentative D call TRBD1 (7 bases). This CDR3 spans 14 amino acids. Per germline, CDR1 SGHKS and CDR2 YYEKEE (reference sequence). V shed 4 bases and J shed 2 bases, with 13 bases lying between them. Full variable domain (remainder filled in from reference TRBV5-5 and TRBJ2-7): DAGVTQSPTHLIKTRGQQVTLRCSPISGHKSVSWYQQVLGQGPQFIFQYYEKEERGRGNFPDRFSARQFPNYSSELNVNALLLGDSALYLCASSPTGEAYEQYFGPGTRLTVT.

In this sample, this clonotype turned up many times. CDR3 bases: TGTGCTAGTGGTTTGGTCCCCTACGAGCAGTACTTC. Protein product: CASGLVPYEQYF. The genes are TRBV12-5 and TRBJ2-7, with D uncertain. The length of the CDR3 is 12 residues. CDR1 and CDR2 from the germline V gene are LGHNT and FRNRAP. The V gene lost 0 bases and the J gene lost 2 bases, with 2 bases spanning the gap.

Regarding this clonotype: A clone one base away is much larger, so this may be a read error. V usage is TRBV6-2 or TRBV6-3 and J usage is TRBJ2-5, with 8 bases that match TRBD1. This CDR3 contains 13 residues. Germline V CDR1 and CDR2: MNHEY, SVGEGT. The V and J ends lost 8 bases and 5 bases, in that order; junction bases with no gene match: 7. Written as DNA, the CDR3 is TGTGCCAGCTGCACAGGGGGGCCGGAGACCCAGTACTTC. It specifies CASCTGGPETQYF.

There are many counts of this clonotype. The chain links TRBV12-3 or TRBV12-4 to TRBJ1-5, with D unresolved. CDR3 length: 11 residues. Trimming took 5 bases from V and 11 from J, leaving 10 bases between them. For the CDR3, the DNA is TGTGCCAGCAGTCCATCCGCGGCCCAGCATTTT. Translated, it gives CASSPSAAQHF.

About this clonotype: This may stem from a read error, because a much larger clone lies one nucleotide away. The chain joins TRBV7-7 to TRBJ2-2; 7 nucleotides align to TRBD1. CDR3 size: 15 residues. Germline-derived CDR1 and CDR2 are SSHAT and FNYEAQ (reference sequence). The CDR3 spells CASSLGTENTGELCF. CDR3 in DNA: TGTGCTAGCAGCCTTGGGACAGAGAACACCGGGGAGCTGTGTTTT. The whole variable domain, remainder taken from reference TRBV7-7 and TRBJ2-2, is GAGVSQSPRYKVTKRGQDVTLRCDPISSHATLYWYQQALGQGPEFLTYFNYEAQPDKSGLPSDRFSAERPEGSISTLTIQRTEQRDSAMYRCASSLGTENTGELCFGEGSRLTVL.

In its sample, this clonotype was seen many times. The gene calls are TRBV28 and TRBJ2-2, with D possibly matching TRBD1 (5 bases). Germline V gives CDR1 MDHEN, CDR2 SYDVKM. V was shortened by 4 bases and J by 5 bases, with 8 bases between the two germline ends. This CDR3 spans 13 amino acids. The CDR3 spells CASSSRGTGELFF. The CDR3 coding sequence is TGTGCCAGCAGTTCAAGGGGAACCGGGGAGCTGTTTTTT.

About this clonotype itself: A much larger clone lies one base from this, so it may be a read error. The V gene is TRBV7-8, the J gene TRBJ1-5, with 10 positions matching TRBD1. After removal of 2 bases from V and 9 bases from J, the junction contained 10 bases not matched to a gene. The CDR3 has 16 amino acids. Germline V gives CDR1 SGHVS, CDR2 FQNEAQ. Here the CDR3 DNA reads TGTGCCAGCAGCTTATCCCGGACAGGGGGGGTTTTGCCCCAGCATTTT. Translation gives CASSLSRTGGVLPQHF.

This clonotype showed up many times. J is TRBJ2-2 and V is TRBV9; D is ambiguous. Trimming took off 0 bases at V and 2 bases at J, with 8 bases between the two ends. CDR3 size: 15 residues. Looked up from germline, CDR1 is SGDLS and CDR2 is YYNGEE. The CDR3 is CASSVEPRNTGELFF. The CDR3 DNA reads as TGTGCCAGCAGCGTAGAACCACGAAACACCGGGGAGCTGTTTTTT.

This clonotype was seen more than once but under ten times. The CDR3 DNA reads TGCAGTGCTAGGCTAGGGGGCCAGCCCCAGCATTTT. Amino acid sequence: CSARLGGQPQHF. The rearrangement uses TRBV20-1 and TRBJ1-5; 7 bases agree with TRBD1. Germline trimming cut 3 bases from V and 7 bases from J; bases unmatched to any gene: 3. The CDR3 covers 12 residues. CDR1 and CDR2 from the germline V gene are DFQATT and SNEGSKA (reference sequence).

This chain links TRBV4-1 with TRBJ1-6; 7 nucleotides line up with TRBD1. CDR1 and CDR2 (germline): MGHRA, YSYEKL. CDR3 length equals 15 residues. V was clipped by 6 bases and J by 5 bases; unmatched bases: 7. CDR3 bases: TGCGCCAGCAGAACTCCGGGACAGAATAATTCACCCCTCCACTTT. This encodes CASRTPGQNNSPLHF.

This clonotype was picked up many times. The CDR3: CASRVTGGAMYGYTF. CDR3 bases: TGTGCCAGCAGGGTGACAGGGGGCGCAATGTATGGCTACACCTTC. The chain couples TRBV27 to TRBJ1-2; 10 nucleotides line up with TRBD1. The CDR3 loop spans 15 amino acids. The germline V gene has CDR1 MNHEY and CDR2 SMNVEV (reference sequence). With 6 bases clipped from V and 5 bases from J, the junction kept 9 bases outside the gene matches.

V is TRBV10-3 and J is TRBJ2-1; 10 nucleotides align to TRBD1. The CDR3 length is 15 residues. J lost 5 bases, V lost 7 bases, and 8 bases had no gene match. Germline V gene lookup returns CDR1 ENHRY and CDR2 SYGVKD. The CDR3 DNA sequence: TGTGCCATCAAAGCGACAGGGGGCATGAACAATGAGCAGTTCTTC. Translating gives CAIKATGGMNNEQFF.

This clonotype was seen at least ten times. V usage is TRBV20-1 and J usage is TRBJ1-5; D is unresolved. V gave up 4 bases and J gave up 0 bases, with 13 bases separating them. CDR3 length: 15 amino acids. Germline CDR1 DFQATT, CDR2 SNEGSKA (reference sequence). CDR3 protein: CSAISGAYSNQPQHF. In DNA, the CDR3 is TGCAGTGCTATATCGGGAGCTTATAGCAATCAGCCCCAGCATTTT.

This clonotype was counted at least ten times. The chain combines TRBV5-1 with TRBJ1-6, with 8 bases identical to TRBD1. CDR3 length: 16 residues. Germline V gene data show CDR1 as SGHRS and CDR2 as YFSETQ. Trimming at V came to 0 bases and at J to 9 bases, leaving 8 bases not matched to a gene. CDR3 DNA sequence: TGCGCCAGCAGCTTGGCCCAGGGGGCAGGAGGTTCACCCCTCCACTTT. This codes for CASSLAQGAGGSPLHF.

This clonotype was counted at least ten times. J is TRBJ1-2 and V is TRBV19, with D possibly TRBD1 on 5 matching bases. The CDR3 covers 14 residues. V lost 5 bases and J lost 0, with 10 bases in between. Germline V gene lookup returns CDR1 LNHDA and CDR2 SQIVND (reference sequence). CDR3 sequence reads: CASSEAGTNYGYTF. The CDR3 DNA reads TGTGCCAGTAGTGAGGCAGGGACTAACTATGGCTACACCTTC.

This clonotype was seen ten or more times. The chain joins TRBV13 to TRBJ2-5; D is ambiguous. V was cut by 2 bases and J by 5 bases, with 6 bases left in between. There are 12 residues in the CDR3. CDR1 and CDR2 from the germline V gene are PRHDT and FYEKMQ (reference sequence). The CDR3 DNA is TGTGCCAGCAGCTTACGAAGGGAGACCCAGTACTTC. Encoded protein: CASSLRRETQYF.

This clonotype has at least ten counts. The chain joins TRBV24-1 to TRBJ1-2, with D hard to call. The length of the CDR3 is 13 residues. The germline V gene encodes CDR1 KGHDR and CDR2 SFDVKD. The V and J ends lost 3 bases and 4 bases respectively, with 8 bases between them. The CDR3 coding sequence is TGTGCCACCAGTGATACGTCAGCCTATGGCTACACCTTC. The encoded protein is CATSDTSAYGYTF.

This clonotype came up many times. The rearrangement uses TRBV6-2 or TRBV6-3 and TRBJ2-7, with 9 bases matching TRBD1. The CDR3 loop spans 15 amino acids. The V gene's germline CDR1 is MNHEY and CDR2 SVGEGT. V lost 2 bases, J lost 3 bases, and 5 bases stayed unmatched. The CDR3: CASSYISGQGYEQYF. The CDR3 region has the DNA TGTGCCAGCAGTTACATTTCGGGACAGGGCTACGAGCAGTACTTC.